This TCR beta chain was sequenced during a study of T cell changes during pregnancy in multiple sclerosis. Measured with immunoSEQ multiplex PCR; TCRdb has only the in-frame clones, and not every one. The sample yields more than 90,000 clones, 75% to 95% seen once. The V segment lost 3 bases and the J segment 4 bases; nucleotides outside the gene matches: 13. From germline, CDR1 is SGHDT and CDR2 YYEEEE. CDR3 length: 17 residues. This receptor was obtained from a female donor with multiple sclerosis, enrolled in a pregnancy study. The rearrangement uses TRBV5-6 and TRBJ2-7, with TRBD2 identical over 10 bases. The specimen comprised peripheral blood, sampled in the second trimester of pregnancy. The DNA of the CDR3 is TGTGCCAGCAGCTCCCTCCTACTAGCGGGATCTCAATACGAGCAGTACTTC. It specifies CASSSLLLAGSQYEQYF. The variable domain in full, with the rest retrieved from reference TRBV5-6 and TRBJ2-7, is DAGVTQSPTHLIKTRGQQVTLRCSPKSGHDTVSWYQQALGQGPQFIFQYYEEEERQRGNFPDRFSGHQFPNYSSELNVNALLLGDSALYLCASSSLLLAGSQYEQYFGPGTRLTVT.